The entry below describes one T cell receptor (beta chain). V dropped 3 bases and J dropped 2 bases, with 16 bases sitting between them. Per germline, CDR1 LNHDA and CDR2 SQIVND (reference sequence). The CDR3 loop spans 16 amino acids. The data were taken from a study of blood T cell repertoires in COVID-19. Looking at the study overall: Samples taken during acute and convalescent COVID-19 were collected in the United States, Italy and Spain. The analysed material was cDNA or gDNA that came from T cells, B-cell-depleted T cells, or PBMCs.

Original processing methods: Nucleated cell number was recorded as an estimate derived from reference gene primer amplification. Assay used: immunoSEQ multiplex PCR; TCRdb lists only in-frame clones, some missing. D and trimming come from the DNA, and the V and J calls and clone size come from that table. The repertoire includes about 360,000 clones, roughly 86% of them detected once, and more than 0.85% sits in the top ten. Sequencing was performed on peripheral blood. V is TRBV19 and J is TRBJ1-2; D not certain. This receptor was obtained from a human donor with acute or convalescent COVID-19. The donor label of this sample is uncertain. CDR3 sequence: CASSIVRDSRNYGYTF. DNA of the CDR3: TGTGCCAGTAGTATCGTTCGAGACTCGAGAAACTATGGCTACACCTTC.